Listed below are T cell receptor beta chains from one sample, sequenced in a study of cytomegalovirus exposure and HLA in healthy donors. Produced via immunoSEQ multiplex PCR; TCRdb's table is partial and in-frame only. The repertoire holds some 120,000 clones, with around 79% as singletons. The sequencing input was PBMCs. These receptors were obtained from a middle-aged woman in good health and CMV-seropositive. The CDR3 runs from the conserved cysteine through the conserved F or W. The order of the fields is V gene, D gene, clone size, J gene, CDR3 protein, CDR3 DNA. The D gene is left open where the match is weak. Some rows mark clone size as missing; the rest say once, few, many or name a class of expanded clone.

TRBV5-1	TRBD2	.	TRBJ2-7	CASSLISPSGSYEQYF	TGCGCCAGCAGCTTGATTTCGCCTAGCGGTAGCTACGAGCAGTACTTC
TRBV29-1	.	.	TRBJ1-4	CSVDRGGEEKLFF	TGCAGCGTTGACAGGGGAGGGGAGGAAAAACTGTTTTTT
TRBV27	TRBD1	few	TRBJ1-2	CASSLQGMNYGYTF	TGTGCCAGCAGTCTACAGGGGATGAACTATGGCTACACCTTC
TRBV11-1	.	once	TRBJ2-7	CASSPDRGFNSYEQYF	TGTGCCAGCAGCCCGGACAGAGGCTTTAACTCCTACGAGCAGTACTTC
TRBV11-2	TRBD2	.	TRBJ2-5	CASSLSLLAGGQETQYF	TGTGCCAGCAGCTTATCTCTACTAGCGGGGGGGCAGGAGACCCAGTACTTC
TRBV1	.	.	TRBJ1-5	CTSSQDQEGSGGNQPQHF	TGCACCAGCAGCCAAGATCAGGAGGGAAGTGGCGGCAATCAGCCCCAGCATTTT
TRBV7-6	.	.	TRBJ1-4	CASSPYIVLNEKLFF	TGTGCCAGCAGCCCGTACATTGTGCTTAATGAAAAACTGTTTTTT
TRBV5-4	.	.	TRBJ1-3	CASSGGIGNTIYF	TGTGCCAGCAGCGGGGGGATCGGAAACACCATATATTTT
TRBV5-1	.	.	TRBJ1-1	CASSLGHMGNMNTEAFF	TGCGCCAGCAGCTTGGGACATATGGGTAATATGAACACTGAAGCTTTCTTT
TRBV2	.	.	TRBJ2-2	CASSERRLANTGELFF	TGTGCCAGCAGTGAACGGCGACTAGCGAACACCGGGGAGCTGTTTTTT
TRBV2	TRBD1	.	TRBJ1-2	CASSPLGQGANGYTF	TGTGCCAGCAGTCCCCTAGGACAGGGGGCAAATGGCTACACCTTC
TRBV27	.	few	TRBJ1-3	CASSQGTGSGNTIYF	TGTGCCAGCAGCCAAGGGACTGGCTCTGGAAACACCATATATTTT
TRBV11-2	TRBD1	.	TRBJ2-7	CASSLEQGAMYEQYF	TGTGCCAGCAGCTTAGAGCAGGGGGCGATGTACGAGCAGTACTTC
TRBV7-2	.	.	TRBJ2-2	CASSASRGLNTGELFF	TGTGCCAGCAGCGCTTCTAGGGGTTTGAACACCGGGGAGCTGTTTTTT
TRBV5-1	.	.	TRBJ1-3	CASSLADSRDTIYF	TGCGCCAGCAGCTTGGCCGATTCGAGAGACACCATATATTTT
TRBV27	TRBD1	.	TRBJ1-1	CASSFDRDTEAFF	TGTGCCAGCTCGTTTGACAGGGACACTGAAGCTTTCTTT
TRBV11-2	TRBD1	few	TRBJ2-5	CASSPGDRALREQYF	TGTGCCAGCAGCCCGGGGGACAGGGCGCTGAGGGAGCAGTACTTC
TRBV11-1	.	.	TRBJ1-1	CASSPGLRRDTEAFF	TGTGCCAGCAGCCCAGGACTTCGGAGGGATACTGAAGCTTTCTTT
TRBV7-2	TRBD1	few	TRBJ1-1	CASSPQGQLNTEAFF	TGTGCCAGCAGCCCCCAGGGACAGTTGAACACTGAAGCTTTCTTT
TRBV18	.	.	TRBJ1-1	CASSPAGRLEAFF	TGTGCCAGCTCACCGGCGGGACGGCTTGAAGCTTTCTTT
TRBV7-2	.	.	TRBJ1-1	CASSLVRGSTEAFF	TGTGCCAGCAGCTTAGTAAGGGGGAGCACTGAAGCTTTCTTT
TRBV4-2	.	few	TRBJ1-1	CASSQDLQLEAFF	TGTGCCAGCAGCCAAGATCTACAGCTTGAAGCTTTCTTT
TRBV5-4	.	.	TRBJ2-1	CASSPQADSYNEQFF	TGTGCCAGCAGCCCCCAGGCAGACTCCTACAATGAGCAGTTCTTC
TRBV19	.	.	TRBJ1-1	CASKDPEDTEAFF	TGTGCCAGTAAGGATCCTGAGGACACTGAAGCTTTCTTT
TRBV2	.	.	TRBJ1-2	CASSEIENGYTF	TGTGCCAGCAGTGAAATTGAGAATGGCTACACCTTC
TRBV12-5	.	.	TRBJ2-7	CASGVTGTRRPYEQYF	TGTGCTAGTGGAGTGACCGGGACTCGTAGGCCCTACGAGCAGTACTTC
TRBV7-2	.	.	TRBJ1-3	CASSTLEAGNTIYF	TGTGCCAGCAGCACGTTAGAAGCTGGAAACACCATATATTTT
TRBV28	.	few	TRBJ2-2	CASSLWGRYDPGELFF	TGTGCCAGCAGTTTATGGGGCCGCTACGATCCCGGGGAGCTGTTTTTT
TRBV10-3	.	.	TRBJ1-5	CASNSGQYNQPQHF	TGTGCCAGCAACTCAGGACAGTACAATCAGCCCCAGCATTTT
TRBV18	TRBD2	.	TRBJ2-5	CASSPLSSGGRETQYF	TGTGCCAGCTCACCCCTTTCTAGCGGGGGACGCGAGACCCAGTACTTC
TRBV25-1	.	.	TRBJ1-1	CASSAQTARNTEAFF	TGTGCCAGCAGTGCACAGACAGCCCGGAACACTGAAGCTTTCTTT
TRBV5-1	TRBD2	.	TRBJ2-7	CASSLEPSSTSGGIYEQYF	TGCGCCAGCAGCTTGGAACCGAGCAGTACTAGCGGGGGGATCTACGAGCAGTACTTC
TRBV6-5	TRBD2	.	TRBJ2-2	CASSYSSGGGGELFF	TGTGCCAGCAGTTACTCGAGCGGGGGTGGAGGGGAGCTGTTTTTT
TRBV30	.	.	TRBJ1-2	CAWSESEYYGYTF	TGTGCCTGGAGTGAATCGGAGTATTATGGCTACACCTTC
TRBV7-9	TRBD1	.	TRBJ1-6	CASSWTGTGRSPLHF	TGTGCCAGCAGCTGGACCGGGACAGGGCGTTCACCCCTCCACTTT
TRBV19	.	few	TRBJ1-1	CASSIPPAGVATEAFF	TGTGCCAGTAGTATCCCCCCAGCAGGGGTGGCCACTGAAGCTTTCTTT
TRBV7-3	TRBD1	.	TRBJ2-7	CASSQKGASSEQYF	TGTGCCAGCAGCCAAAAGGGGGCTTCCTCCGAGCAGTACTTC
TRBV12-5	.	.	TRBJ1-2	CASGSSENYGYTF	TGTGCTAGTGGCAGTTCGGAGAACTATGGCTACACCTTC
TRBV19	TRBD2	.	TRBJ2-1	CASTDSGVSSYNEQFF	TGTGCCAGTACCGATAGCGGGGTAAGCTCCTACAATGAGCAGTTCTTC
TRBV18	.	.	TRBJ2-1	CASSPPGHSYNEQFF	TGTGCCAGCTCACCACCGGGACACTCCTACAATGAGCAGTTCTTC
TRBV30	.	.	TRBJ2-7	CAWDLPGSSYEQYF	TGTGCCTGGGACCTCCCGGGGAGCTCCTACGAGCAGTACTTC
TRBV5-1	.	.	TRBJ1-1	CASSFSAQLNTEAFF	TGCGCCAGCAGCTTTTCTGCACAGTTAAACACTGAAGCTTTCTTT
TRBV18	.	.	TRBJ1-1	CASSPTSDGLNTEAFF	TGTGCCAGCTCACCTACCTCGGACGGACTAAACACTGAAGCTTTCTTT
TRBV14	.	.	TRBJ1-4	CASSQIGGKATNEKLFF	TGTGCCAGCAGCCAAATCGGCGGAAAGGCAACTAATGAAAAACTGTTTTTT
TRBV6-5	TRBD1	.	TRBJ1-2	CASSSTGQSQYGYTF	TGTGCCAGCAGTTCCACGGGACAGTCTCAATATGGCTACACCTTC
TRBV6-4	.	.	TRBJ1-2	CASSDSRGLYGYTF	TGTGCCAGCAGTGACTCGCGGGGCCTCTATGGCTACACCTTC
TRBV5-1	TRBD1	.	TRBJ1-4	CASSPTGAGSEKLFF	TGCGCCAGCAGCCCCACAGGGGCCGGTAGTGAAAAACTGTTTTTT
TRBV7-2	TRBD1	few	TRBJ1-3	CASSSRTGAGNTIYF	TGTGCCAGCAGCTCCCGGACAGGGGCTGGAAACACCATATATTTT
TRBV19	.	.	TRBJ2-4	CASSTLTMPKNIQYF	TGTGCCAGTAGTACCCTGACTATGCCCAAAAACATTCAGTACTTC
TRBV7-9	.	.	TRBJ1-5	CASSLGGEGGQPQHF	TGTGCCAGCAGCTTAGGAGGGGAAGGGGGTCAGCCCCAGCATTTT
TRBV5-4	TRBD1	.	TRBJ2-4	CASSFFDREFQYF	TGTGCCAGCAGCTTCTTCGACAGGGAGTTTCAGTACTTC
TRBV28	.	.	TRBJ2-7	CASSSRQAKTYEQYF	TGTGCCAGCAGTTCAAGACAGGCTAAAACCTACGAGCAGTACTTC
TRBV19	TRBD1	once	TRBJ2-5	CASSSGQGLETQYF	TGTGCCAGTAGTAGTGGACAGGGGTTGGAGACCCAGTACTTC
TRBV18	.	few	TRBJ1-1	CASSYGTNTEAFF	TGTGCCAGCTCGTATGGGACAAACACTGAAGCTTTCTTT
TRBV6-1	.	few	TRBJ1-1	CASGPTGGWTEAFF	TGTGCCAGCGGGCCGACGGGGGGTTGGACTGAAGCTTTCTTT
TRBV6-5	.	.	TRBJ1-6	CASRLDSSYNSPLHF	TGTGCCAGCCGATTGGACAGCTCCTATAATTCACCCCTCCACTTT
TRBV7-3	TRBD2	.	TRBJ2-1	CASSFSGASYNEQFF	TGTGCCAGCAGCTTTAGCGGGGCAAGCTACAATGAGCAGTTCTTC
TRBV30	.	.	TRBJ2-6	CAWREQETNVLTF	TGTGCCTGGAGGGAACAGGAGACCAACGTCCTGACTTTC
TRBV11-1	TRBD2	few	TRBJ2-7	CASSTTSGASYEQYF	TGTGCCAGCAGCACGACTAGCGGGGCCTCCTACGAGCAGTACTTC
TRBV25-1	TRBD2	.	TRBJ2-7	CATEPSGRVDEQYF	TGTGCCACCGAGCCGAGCGGGAGGGTGGACGAGCAGTACTTC